This T cell receptor (beta chain) was identified in a study of human T cells and chemical hapten exposure. Background on the study: There were per-sample TCR yield variations, arising mainly from small pooled library volume differences. Study findings and constraints: Those TCRs sitting above 1 in 1000 frequency stayed the same with DPC sensitization.

The library gave individual cDNA molecules unique molecular identifiers. Original methodology: The number of TCRs in each sample had a median of about 100,000 and spanned about 23,224 to 700,000. TCRdb ran MiXCR on the 5' RACE reads and lists one entry per CDR3 protein. Here the V and J calls rest on TCRdb's processing, not on the authors' analysis. Here the sample spans about 140,000 distinct CDR3 sequences, roughly 4% being singletons. The study extracted total RNA from unfractionated whole blood. This clonotype was found many times. The antigen is undetermined. The CDR3 is made up of 15 amino acids. Unmatched junction bases numbered 6, after V lost 2 bases and J lost 4 bases. The germline V gene has CDR1 SGHRS and CDR2 YFSETQ.

The source of this sequence is a female donor in good health. The gene calls are TRBV5-1 and TRBJ1-2, with TRBD1 matching 9 bases. CDR3 region: CASSLMTGGGYGYTF. The CDR3 nucleotides are TGCGCCAGCAGCTTAATGACAGGGGGAGGCTATGGCTACACCTTC.